The clone carrying this T cell receptor (beta chain) was seen once. RNA, at about 0.45 to 1 ug, was reverse transcribed with random hexamers. TCRdb called the immunoSEQ multiplex PCR reads again in MiXCR, with one record for every CDR3 protein. The table has 240,000 or so distinct CDR3 sequences, 90% to 97% seen once. This sample was taken from a study of CD8 T cells in Susac syndrome. Trimming took 0 bases from V and 8 from J, leaving 13 bases between them. Germline V gene sequence: CDR1 MGHRA, CDR2 YSYEKL. This CDR3 is 14 amino acids long. Patients with Susac syndrome met diagnostic criteria that were recently defined for definite or probable disease.

The chain joins TRBV4-1 to TRBJ1-2; no clear D. The receptor was isolated from a human donor with Susac syndrome. Sequencing was done on a sample of CD4+ T cells from PBMCs. CDR3 DNA sequence: TGCGCCAGCAGCCAAGACCCGAATTCGTTCGGCTACACCTTC. Amino acids: CASSQDPNSFGYTF.